This T cell receptor (beta chain) was observed in a study of T cell repertoires in cytomegalovirus infection. Study summary: Indications of both CMV infection and matching HLA type were provided by public TCR beta signatures.

Study-wide points: The ex vivo response showed dominance by HLA-C-restricted CMV-specific TCR beta clonotypes. Public TCR beta family frequency separated CMV-and-HLA carriers, including in an independent cohort.

Concerning this clonotype itself: Its antigen remains unknown.

There are 16 residues in the CDR3. Trimming cost V 5 bases and J 4 bases, with 20 bases left between them. Germline-derived CDR1 and CDR2 are MGHRA and YSYEKL. Each CDR3 protein gets one entry after TCRdb re-called the reads with MiXCR. The data hold hundreds of thousands of distinct CDR3 sequences, with 33% observed a single time. J is TRBJ2-5 and V is TRBV4-1; TRBD1 is a possible D gene (6 bases). This TCR was recovered from a human donor in good health (CMV status not recorded). Some clones in this sample may be carry-over from other donors' samples. The source was cultured PBMCs, collected from culture after CMV antigen stimulation. This CDR3 is CASSFSPGQRGETQYF. Here the CDR3 DNA reads TGCGCCAGCAGCTTTAGCCCGGGACAAAGGGGAGAGACCCAGTACTTC.